This is a list of T cell receptor beta chains from one sample in a study of blood T cell repertoires in COVID-19. Sequencing was performed with immunoSEQ multiplex PCR; in TCRdb, only in-frame clones are kept and a portion is missing. The sample has around 300,000 clones, about 82% seen once. Sequenced input: peripheral blood. Source of these receptors: a human donor in a cohort sampled during active COVID-19. CDR3s leave out the opening cysteine and the closing phenylalanine or tryptophan. Not every row has a clone size; where given, it reads once, few, many or a size class.

>-|TRBJ2-3|TRBV7-9
ATTGTTDTQY
>-|TRBJ1-1|TRBV5-5
ASSLANTEAF
>once|TRBJ2-2|TRBV18
ASSYRDTGELF
>few|TRBJ1-1|TRBV3-1/TRBV3-2
ASSRGPNTEAF
>-|TRBJ1-6|TRBV11-2
ASSLDPGRGSPLH
>-|TRBJ1-6|TRBV14
ASSQDRGYNSPLH
>-|TRBJ1-2|TRBV12-1
ASSFLDSGDYGYT
>-|TRBJ2-7|TRBV4-1
ASSQATGRVRDEQY
>-|TRBJ1-3|TRBV7-6
ASSLLQGTGNTIY
>-|TRBJ1-2|TRBV10-3
AISDVGTGGAGYGYT
>-|TRBJ1-1|TRBV5-1
ASSLRTGGMNTEAF
>-|TRBJ2-5|TRBV2
ASRSTSKETQY
>-|TRBJ2-7|TRBV27
ASSLGTGAYEQY
>-|TRBJ1-4|TRBV30
AWSLHKGTQI
>-|TRBJ1-3|TRBV3-1/TRBV3-2
ASSQGADRDTIY
>few|TRBJ2-4|TRBV3-1/TRBV3-2
ASSHTGNIQY
>few|TRBJ2-2|TRBV6-4
ASSQSNTGELF
>-|TRBJ1-2|TRBV6-5
ASSIGHTNYGYT
>few|TRBJ1-5|TRBV24-1
ATSDGGQGRINQPQH
>-|TRBJ2-1|TRBV7-6
ASSFASGGAGRNEQF
>-|TRBJ1-2|TRBV11-2
ASSFNRDRGYDGYT
>-|TRBJ1-2|TRBV7-9
ASSLDRVGSNYGYT
>-|TRBJ2-3|TRBV29-1
SDRTTADTQY
>once|TRBJ2-2|TRBV29-1
SVLTGWRNTGELF
>-|TRBJ2-1|TRBV10-3
AISEGTDVSYNEQF
>-|TRBJ2-5|TRBV29-1
SGGTKETQY
>-|TRBJ1-2|TRBV14
ASSTGYGYT
>-|TRBJ1-5|TRBV20-1
SAVGGWRQH
>-|TRBJ1-1|TRBV27
ASSIHRGRKTEAF
>-|TRBJ1-2|TRBV3-1/TRBV3-2
ASSHLAQATNGYT